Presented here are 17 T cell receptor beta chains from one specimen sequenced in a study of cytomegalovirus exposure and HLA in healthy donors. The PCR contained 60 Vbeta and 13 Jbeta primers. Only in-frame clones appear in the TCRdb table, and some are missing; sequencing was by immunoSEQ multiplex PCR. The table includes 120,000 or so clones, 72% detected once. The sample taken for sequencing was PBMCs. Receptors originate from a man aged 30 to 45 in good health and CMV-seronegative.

Here the CDR3 DNA reads TGCGCCAGCAGCTTGACTAGCGGGGGACCCCACAATGAGCAGTTCTTC. This translates into CASSLTSGGPHNEQFF. The rearrangement uses TRBV5-1 and TRBJ2-1; 11 nucleotides line up with TRBD2. The CDR3 extends over 16 amino acids. Per germline, CDR1 SGHRS and CDR2 YFSETQ. Trimming at V came to 1 base and at J to 5 bases, leaving 5 bases not matched to a gene.

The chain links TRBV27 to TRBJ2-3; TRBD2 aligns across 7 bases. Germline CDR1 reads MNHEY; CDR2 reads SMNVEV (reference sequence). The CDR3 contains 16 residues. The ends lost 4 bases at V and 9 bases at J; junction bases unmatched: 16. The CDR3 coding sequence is TGTGCCAGCAGTTCGACGACTAGCCTGGAAGGTGACACGCAGTATTTT. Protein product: CASSSTTSLEGDTQYF.

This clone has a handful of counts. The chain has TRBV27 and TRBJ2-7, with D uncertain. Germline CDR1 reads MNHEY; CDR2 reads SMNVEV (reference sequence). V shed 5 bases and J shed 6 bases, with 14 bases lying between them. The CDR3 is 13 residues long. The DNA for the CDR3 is TGTGCCAGCAGTCACCGCGGAGTGGGCGAGCAGTACTTC. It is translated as CASSHRGVGEQYF.

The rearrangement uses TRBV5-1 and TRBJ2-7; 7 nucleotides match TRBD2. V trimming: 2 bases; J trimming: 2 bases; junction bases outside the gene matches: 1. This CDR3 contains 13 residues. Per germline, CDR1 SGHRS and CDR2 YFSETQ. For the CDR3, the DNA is TGCGCCAGCAGCTTCCGGGAGGCCTACGAGCAGTACTTC. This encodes CASSFREAYEQYF.

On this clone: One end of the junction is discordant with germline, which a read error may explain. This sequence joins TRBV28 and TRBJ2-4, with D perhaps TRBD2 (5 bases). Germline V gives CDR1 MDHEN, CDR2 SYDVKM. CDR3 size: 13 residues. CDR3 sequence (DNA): TGTGCCACCAGGCGGGTAGCCCAAAACATTCAGTACTTC. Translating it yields CATRRVAQNIQYF. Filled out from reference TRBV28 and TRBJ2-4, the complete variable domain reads DVKVTQSSRYLVKRTGEKVFLECVQDMDHENMFWYRQDPGLGLRLIYFSYDVKMKEKGDIPEGYSVSREKKERFSLILESASTNQTSMYLCATRRVAQNIQYFGAGTRLSVL.

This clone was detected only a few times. CDR3 residues: CASSPGLGGTDTQYF. The DNA for the CDR3 is TGCGCCAGCAGCCCCGGACTAGGGGGCACAGATACGCAGTATTTT. The chain combines TRBV5-1 with TRBJ2-3, with 7 bases identical to TRBD2. The V and J ends lost 4 bases and 1 base, in that order; junction bases with no gene match: 6. Germline lookup yields CDR1 SGHRS and CDR2 YFSETQ. This CDR3 region has 15 residues.

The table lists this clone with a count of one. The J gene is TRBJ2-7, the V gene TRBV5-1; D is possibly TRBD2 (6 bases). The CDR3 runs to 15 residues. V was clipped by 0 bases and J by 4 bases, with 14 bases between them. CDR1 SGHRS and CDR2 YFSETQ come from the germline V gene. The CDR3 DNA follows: TGCGCCAGCAGCTTGGTGGAGGGCTCTAGGTACGAGCAGTACTTC. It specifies CASSLVEGSRYEQYF.

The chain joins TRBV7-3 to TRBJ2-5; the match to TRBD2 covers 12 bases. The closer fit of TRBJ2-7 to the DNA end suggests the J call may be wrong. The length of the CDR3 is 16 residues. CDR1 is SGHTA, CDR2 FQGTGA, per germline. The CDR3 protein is CASSLRASGGAYEQYF. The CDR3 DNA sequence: TGTGCCAGCAGCTTAAGGGCTAGCGGGGGGGCCTACGAGCAGTACTTC.

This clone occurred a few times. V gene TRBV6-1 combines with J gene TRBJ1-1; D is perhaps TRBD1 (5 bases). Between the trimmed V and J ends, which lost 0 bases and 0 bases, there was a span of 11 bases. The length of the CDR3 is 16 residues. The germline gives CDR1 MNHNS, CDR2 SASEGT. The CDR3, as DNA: TGTGCCAGCAGTGAAGCGAAAGGGGCAATGAACACTGAAGCTTTCTTT. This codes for CASSEAKGAMNTEAFF.

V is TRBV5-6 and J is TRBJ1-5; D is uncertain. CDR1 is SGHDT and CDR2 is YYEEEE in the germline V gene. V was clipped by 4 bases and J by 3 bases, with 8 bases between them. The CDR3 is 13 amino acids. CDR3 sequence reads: CASSRAHNQPQHF. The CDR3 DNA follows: TGTGCCAGCAGCCGTGCGCACAATCAGCCCCAGCATTTT.

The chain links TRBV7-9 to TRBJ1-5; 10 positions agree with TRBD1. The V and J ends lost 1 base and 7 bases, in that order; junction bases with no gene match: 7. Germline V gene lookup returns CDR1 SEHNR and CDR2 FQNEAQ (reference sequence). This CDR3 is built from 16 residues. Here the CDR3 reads CASSLGETGGVQPQHF. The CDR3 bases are TGTGCCAGCAGCTTAGGGGAGACAGGGGGCGTGCAGCCCCAGCATTTT.

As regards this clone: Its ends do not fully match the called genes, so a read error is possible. The CDR3 nucleotides are TGTGCCGGCAGCTTCCGCCGGGACAAATCCTACGAGCAGTACTTC. This translates into CAGSFRRDKSYEQYF. V and J are TRBV7-8 and TRBJ2-7; possibly TRBD1 for D (6 bases). The CDR3 totals 15 residues. Germline CDR1 SGHVS, CDR2 FQNEAQ.

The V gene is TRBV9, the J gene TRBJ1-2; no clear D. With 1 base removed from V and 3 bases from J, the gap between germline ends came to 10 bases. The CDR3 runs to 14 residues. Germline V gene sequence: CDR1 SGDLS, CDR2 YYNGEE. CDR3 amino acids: CASSVTTGDYGYTF. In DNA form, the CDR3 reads TGTGCCAGCAGCGTAACAACCGGGGACTATGGCTACACCTTC.

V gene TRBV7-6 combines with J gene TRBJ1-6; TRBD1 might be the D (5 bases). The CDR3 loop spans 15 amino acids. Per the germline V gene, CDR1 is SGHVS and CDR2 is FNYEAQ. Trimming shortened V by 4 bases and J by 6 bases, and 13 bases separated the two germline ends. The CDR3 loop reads CASSSEDSRNSPLHF. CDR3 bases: TGTGCCAGCAGCTCAGAAGACAGCCGTAATTCACCCCTCCACTTT.

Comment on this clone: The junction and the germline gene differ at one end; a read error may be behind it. The CDR3 DNA sequence: TGTGCCAGCTCACCAGGGCAACAGCGGCAAGAGCCCCAGTACTTC. Translation gives CASSPGQQRQEPQYF. The chain couples TRBV18 to TRBJ2-5, with TRBD2 as a possible D gene (5 bases). This CDR3 contains 15 residues. The germline CDR1 and CDR2 sequences are KGHSH and LQKENI.

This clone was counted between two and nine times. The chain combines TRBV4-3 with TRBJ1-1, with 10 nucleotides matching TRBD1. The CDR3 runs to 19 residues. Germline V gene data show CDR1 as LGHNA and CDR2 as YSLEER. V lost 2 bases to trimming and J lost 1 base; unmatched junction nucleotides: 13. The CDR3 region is CASSQRDRGDRTSNTEAFF. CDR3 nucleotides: TGCGCCAGCAGCCAACGGGACAGGGGAGATCGAACATCGAACACTGAAGCTTTCTTT.

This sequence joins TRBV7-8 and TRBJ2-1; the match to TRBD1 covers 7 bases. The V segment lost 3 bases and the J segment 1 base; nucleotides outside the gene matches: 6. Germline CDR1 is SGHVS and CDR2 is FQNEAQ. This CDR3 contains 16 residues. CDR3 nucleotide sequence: TGTGCCAGCAGCTTCACTCTGGACAGGTCCTACAATGAGCAGTTCTTC. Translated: CASSFTLDRSYNEQFF.